This TCR beta chain was documented in a study of blood T cells in healthy people across ages. Study-wide results and limits: Roughly linear declines in TCR beta diversity per million T cells occurred with age. When one million T cells were used, diversity estimates were thought to be underestimates.

For this clonotype: What it binds is unknown.

A second about 7 to 12 cycle PCR used barcoded and J-beta primers. All cDNA molecules were each tagged by a template-switch adaptor with 12 random nucleotides. TCRdb itself ran the 5' RACE reads through MiXCR, one entry per CDR3 protein. The data show around 990,000 distinct CDR3 sequences, 35% to 45% seen once. Germline V lookup: CDR1 MGHRA, CDR2 YSYEKL. The CDR3 is 16 amino acids. Each sample had at least 6 million PBMCs isolated. The genes are TRBV4-1 and TRBJ2-1, with D possibly matching TRBD2 (6 bases). The DNA end is more similar to TRBJ2-7, so the J call may be wrong. The sequencing input was blood. The source is a man between 18 and 29 years old in good health. CDR3 nucleotide sequence: TGCGCCAGCAGCCATATTTTAGCGGACCCCTACAATGAGCAGTACTTC. This encodes CASSHILADPYNEQYF.